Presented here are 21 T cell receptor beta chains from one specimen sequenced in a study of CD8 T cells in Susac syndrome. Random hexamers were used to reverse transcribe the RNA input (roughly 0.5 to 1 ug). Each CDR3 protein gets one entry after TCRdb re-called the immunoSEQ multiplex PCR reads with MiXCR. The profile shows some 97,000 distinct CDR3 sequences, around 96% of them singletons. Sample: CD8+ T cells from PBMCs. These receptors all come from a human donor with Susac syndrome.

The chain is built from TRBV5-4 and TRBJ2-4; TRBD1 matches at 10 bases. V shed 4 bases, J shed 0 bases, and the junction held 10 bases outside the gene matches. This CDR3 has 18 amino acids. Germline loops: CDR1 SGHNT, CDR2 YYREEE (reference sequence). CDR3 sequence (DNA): TGTGCCAGCAGCCGCGCCGGGACAGGGGCCGTAGCCAAAAACATTCAGTACTTC. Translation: CASSRAGTGAVAKNIQYF.

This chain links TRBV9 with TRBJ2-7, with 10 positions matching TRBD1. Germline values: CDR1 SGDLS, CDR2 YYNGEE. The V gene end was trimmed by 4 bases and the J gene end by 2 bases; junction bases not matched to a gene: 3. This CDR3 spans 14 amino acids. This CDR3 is CASSPGQGTYEQYF. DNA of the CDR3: TGTGCCAGCAGCCCGGGACAGGGGACCTACGAGCAGTACTTC.

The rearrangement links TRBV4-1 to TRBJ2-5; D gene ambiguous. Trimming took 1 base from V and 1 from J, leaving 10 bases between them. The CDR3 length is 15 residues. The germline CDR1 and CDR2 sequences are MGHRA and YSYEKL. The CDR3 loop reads CASSQGPQLQETQYF. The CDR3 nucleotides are TGCGCCAGCAGCCAAGGACCACAGCTCCAAGAGACCCAGTACTTC.

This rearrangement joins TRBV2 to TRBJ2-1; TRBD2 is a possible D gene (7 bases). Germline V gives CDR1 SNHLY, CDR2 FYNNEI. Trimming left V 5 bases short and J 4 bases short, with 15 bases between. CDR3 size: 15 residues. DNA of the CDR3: TGTGCCAGCAGTAGAGGGGGGGCCTCTTACAATGAGCAGTTCTTC. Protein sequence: CASSRGGASYNEQFF. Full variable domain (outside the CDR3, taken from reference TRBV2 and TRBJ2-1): EPEVTQTPSHQVTQMGQEVILRCVPISNHLYFYWYRQILGQKVEFLVSFYNNEISEKSEIFDDQFSVERPDGSNFTLKIRSTKLEDSAMYFCASSRGGASYNEQFFGPGTRLTVL.

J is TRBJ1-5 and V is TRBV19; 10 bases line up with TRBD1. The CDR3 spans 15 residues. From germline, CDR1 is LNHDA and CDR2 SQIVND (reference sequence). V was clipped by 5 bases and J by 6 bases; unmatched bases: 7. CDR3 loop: CASSPRTGGLQPQHF. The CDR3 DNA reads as TGTGCCAGTAGTCCTCGGACAGGGGGGCTTCAGCCCCAGCATTTT.

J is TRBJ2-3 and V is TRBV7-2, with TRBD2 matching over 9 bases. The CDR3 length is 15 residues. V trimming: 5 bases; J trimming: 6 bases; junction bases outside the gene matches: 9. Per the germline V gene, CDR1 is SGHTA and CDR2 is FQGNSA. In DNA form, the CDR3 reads TGTGCCAGCAGCACCTTTAGCGGGGGCTGGGATACGCAGTATTTT. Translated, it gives CASSTFSGGWDTQYF.

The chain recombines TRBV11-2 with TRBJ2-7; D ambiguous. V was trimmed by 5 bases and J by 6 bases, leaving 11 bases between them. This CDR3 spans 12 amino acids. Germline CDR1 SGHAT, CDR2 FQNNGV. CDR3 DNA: TGTGCCAGCAGCGATACCCTCGGCGAGCAGTACTTC. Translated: CASSDTLGEQYF.

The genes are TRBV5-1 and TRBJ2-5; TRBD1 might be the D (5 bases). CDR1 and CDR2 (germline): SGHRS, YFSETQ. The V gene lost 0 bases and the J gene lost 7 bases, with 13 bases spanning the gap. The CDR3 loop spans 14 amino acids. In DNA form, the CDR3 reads TGCGCCAGCAGCTTGGGGGCCTCAAGGGGGACCCAGTACTTC. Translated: CASSLGASRGTQYF.

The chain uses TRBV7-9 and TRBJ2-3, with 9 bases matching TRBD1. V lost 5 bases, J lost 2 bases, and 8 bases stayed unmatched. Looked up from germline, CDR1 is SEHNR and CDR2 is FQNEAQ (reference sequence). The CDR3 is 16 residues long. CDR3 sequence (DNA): TGTGCCAGCAGCCCATGGACAGGGGCTGTCACAGATACGCAGTATTTT. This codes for CASSPWTGAVTDTQYF.

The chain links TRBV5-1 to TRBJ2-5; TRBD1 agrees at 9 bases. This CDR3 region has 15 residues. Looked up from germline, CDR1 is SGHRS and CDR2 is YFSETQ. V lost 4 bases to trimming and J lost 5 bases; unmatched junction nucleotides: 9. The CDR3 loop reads CASSPGTGSMETQYF. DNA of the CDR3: TGCGCCAGCAGCCCAGGGACAGGGAGTATGGAGACCCAGTACTTC.

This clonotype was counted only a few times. The CDR3 sequence is CASSLGQGTDTQYF. The CDR3 DNA follows: TGTGCCAGCAGTTTGGGGCAGGGCACAGATACGCAGTATTTT. The rearrangement joins TRBV12-3 or TRBV12-4 to TRBJ2-3; D possibly corresponds to TRBD1 (5 bases). The CDR3 sequence is 14 residues long. With 3 bases removed from V and 1 base from J, the gap between germline ends came to 8 bases.

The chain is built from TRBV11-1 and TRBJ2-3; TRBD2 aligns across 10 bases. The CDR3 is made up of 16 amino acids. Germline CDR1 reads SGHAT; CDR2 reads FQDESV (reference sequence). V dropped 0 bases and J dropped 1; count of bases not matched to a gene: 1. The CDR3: CASSLALAGGTDTQYF. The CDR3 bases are TGTGCCAGCAGCTTAGCCCTAGCGGGAGGCACAGATACGCAGTATTTT.

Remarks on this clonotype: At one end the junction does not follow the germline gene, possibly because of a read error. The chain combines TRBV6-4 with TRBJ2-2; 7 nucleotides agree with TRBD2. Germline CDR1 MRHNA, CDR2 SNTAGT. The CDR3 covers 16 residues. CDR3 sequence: CASSDSAGRSTRELFF. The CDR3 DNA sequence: TGTGCCAGCAGTGATTCAGCGGGGAGGAGCACCAGGGAGCTGTTTTTT.

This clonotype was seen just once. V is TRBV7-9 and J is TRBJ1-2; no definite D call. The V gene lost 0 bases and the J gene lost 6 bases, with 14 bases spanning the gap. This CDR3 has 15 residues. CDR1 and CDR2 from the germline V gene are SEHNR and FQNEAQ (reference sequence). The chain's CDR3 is CASSLAGRPPDGYTF. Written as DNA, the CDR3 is TGTGCCAGCAGCTTAGCGGGCCGGCCGCCGGATGGCTACACCTTC.

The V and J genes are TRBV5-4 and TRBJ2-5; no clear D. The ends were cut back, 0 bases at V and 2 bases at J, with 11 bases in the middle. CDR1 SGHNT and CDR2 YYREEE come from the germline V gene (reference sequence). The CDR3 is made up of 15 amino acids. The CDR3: CASSLAAETQETQYF. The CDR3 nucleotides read TGTGCCAGCAGCTTGGCGGCGGAAACTCAAGAGACCCAGTACTTC.

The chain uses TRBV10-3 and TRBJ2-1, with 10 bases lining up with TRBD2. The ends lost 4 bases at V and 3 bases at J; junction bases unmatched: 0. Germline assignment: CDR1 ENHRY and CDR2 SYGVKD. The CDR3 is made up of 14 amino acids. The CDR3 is CAISGTSGYNEQFF. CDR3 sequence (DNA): TGTGCCATCAGTGGGACTAGCGGCTACAATGAGCAGTTCTTC.

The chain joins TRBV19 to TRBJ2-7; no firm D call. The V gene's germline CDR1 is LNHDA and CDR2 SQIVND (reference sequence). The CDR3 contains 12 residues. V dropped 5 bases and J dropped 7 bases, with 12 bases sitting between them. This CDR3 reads CASSPKRGEQYF. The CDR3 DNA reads TGTGCCAGTAGTCCCAAGCGTGGGGAGCAGTACTTC.

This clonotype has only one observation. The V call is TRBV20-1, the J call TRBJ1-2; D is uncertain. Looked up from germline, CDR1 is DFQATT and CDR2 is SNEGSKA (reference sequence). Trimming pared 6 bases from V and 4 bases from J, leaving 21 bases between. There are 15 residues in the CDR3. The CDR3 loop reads CSAQNERTERYGYTF. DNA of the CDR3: TGCAGTGCCCAAAACGAGCGGACCGAGCGCTATGGCTACACCTTC.

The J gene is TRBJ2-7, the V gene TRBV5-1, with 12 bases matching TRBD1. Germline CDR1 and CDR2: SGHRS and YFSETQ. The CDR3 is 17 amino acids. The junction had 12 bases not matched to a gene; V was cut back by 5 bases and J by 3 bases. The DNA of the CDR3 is TGCGCCAGCAGTCCAGACCCGGGACAGGGGGCTTTCTACGAGCAGTACTTC. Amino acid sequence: CASSPDPGQGAFYEQYF.

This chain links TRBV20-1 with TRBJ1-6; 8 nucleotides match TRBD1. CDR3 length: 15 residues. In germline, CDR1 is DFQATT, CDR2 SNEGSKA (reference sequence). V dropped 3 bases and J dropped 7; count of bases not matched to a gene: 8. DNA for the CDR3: TGCAGTGCTAGGGGACAGGCGGGGGCGAATTCACCCCTCCACTTT. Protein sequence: CSARGQAGANSPLHF.

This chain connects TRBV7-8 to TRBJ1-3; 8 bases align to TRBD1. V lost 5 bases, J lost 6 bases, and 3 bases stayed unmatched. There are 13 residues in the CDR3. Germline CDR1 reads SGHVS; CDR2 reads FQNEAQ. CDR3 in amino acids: CASSMDRVNTIYF. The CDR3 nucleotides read TGTGCCAGCAGCATGGACAGGGTAAACACCATATATTTT.